These 23 T cell receptor beta chains came from one sample sequenced in a study of cytomegalovirus exposure and HLA in healthy donors. Researchers ran the PCR with 60 Vbeta and 13 Jbeta primers. Produced via immunoSEQ multiplex PCR; TCRdb's table is partial and in-frame only. The table lists about 77,000 clones, 78% of them singletons, with around 3.6% in the top ten. The sequenced sample consisted of PBMCs. The receptors here all came from a man in his forties in good health and CMV-seronegative.

This clone was detected only a few times. Other DNA sequences in the sample encode the same CDR3. V and J are TRBV29-1 and TRBJ2-2, with no clear D. Trimming removed 4 bases at V and 1 base at J, with 4 bases between. This CDR3 contains 12 residues. Germline CDR1 reads SQVTM; CDR2 reads ANQGSEA. CDR3 coding DNA: TGCAGCGTTGCTCGGAACACCGGGGAGCTGTTTTTT. Protein: CSVARNTGELFF.

The V gene is TRBV6-4, the J gene TRBJ1-4, with D perhaps TRBD1 (6 bases). V gave up 5 bases and J gave up 4 bases, with 11 bases separating them. The V gene's germline CDR1 is MRHNA and CDR2 SNTAGT. This CDR3 spans 14 amino acids. The CDR3 DNA follows: TGTGCCAGCAGTCGGACAGCTTTTAATGAAAAACTGTTTTTT. Amino acids: CASSRTAFNEKLFF.

The chain has TRBV14 and TRBJ2-1; 10 nucleotides line up with TRBD1. This CDR3 is built from 15 residues. Germline V gives CDR1 SGHDN, CDR2 FVKESK. Trimming removed 2 bases from V and 3 bases from J; junction bases left unmatched: 1. The CDR3 is CASSQRTGGYNEQFF. CDR3 in DNA: TGTGCCAGCAGCCAAAGGACAGGGGGCTACAATGAGCAGTTCTTC.

J is TRBJ2-1 and V is TRBV7-9, with 10 bases that match TRBD1. Trimming removed 5 bases from V and 7 bases from J; junction bases left unmatched: 11. Germline loops: CDR1 SEHNR, CDR2 FQNEAQ (reference sequence). This CDR3 is 16 amino acids long. CDR3 protein: CASSPPPGQGLNEQFF. CDR3 coding DNA: TGTGCCAGCAGCCCCCCCCCGGGACAGGGGTTGAATGAGCAGTTCTTC.

This clone was observed a few times. The J gene is TRBJ2-5, the V gene TRBV7-9; 8 bases fit TRBD1. The J call is in doubt because the DNA end fits TRBJ2-7 better. The CDR3 totals 16 residues. Per germline, CDR1 SEHNR and CDR2 FQNEAQ (reference sequence). In nucleotides, the CDR3 is TGTGCCAGCAGCTTCGAGGGCAGGGGGCGAGCCTACGAGCAGTACTTC. It translates to CASSFEGRGRAYEQYF.

The chain is built from TRBV5-6 and TRBJ2-7, with 12 bases identical to TRBD1. The V segment lost 4 bases and the J segment 6 bases; nucleotides outside the gene matches: 8. CDR1 and CDR2 (germline): SGHDT, YYEEEE. The CDR3 runs 15 residues. CDR3 nucleotide sequence: TGTGCCAGCAGCAAATACGGGACAGGGGGCGTCGAGCAGTACTTC. Translation gives CASSKYGTGGVEQYF.

The V gene is TRBV4-1, the J gene TRBJ2-3; D perhaps matches TRBD2 (7 bases). This CDR3 comprises 16 residues. Germline V CDR1 and CDR2: MGHRA, YSYEKL. V was trimmed by 2 bases and J by 1 base, leaving 13 bases between them. The CDR3 region is CASSQSRGGGTDTQYF. In DNA, the CDR3 is TGCGCCAGCAGCCAATCTCGAGGGGGGGGCACAGATACGCAGTATTTT.

The chain couples TRBV2 to TRBJ2-3; TRBD1 matches at 7 bases. This CDR3 has 14 residues. V gave up 5 bases and J gave up 5 bases; unmatched junction bases: 7. Germline V gene lookup returns CDR1 SNHLY and CDR2 FYNNEI. CDR3 nucleotides: TGTGCCAGCAGTCTTAATCCAGGGGGAGATACGCAGTATTTT. Protein product: CASSLNPGGDTQYF.

The rearrangement uses TRBV9 and TRBJ1-2; tentatively, D is TRBD1 (6 bases). With 4 bases removed from V and 0 bases from J, the gap between germline ends came to 25 bases. The CDR3 totals 19 residues. From germline, CDR1 is SGDLS and CDR2 YYNGEE. The CDR3 protein is CASSPRGRDIPAPNYGYTF. The CDR3 DNA is TGTGCCAGCAGCCCCCGAGGAAGGGACATCCCGGCCCCTAACTATGGCTACACCTTC. The full variable domain, completed using reference TRBV9 and TRBJ1-2, is DSGVTQTPKHLITATGQRVTLRCSPRSGDLSVYWYQQSLDQGLQFLIQYYNGEERAKGNILERFSAQQFPDLHSELNLSSLELGDSALYFCASSPRGRDIPAPNYGYTFGSGTRLTVV.

This clone turned up a few times. This chain uses TRBV13 with TRBJ2-5, with 7 bases fitting TRBD1. V shed 5 bases, J shed 0 bases, and the junction held 9 bases outside the gene matches. Germline lookup yields CDR1 PRHDT and CDR2 FYEKMQ (reference sequence). The CDR3 is made up of 16 amino acids. The CDR3 region is CASSSTGALDQETQYF. The CDR3 coding sequence is TGTGCCAGCAGCAGCACAGGGGCCCTCGACCAAGAGACCCAGTACTTC.

The chain uses TRBV7-2 and TRBJ1-6; 9 bases agree with TRBD1. This CDR3 is 16 amino acids long. Germline V gene lookup returns CDR1 SGHTA and CDR2 FQGNSA. V dropped 5 bases and J dropped 10; count of bases not matched to a gene: 12. The DNA of the CDR3 is TGTGCCAGCAGCCTAGGTGGGACAGGGTCCTACTCACCCCTCCACTTT. This translates into CASSLGGTGSYSPLHF.

The chain recombines TRBV9 with TRBJ1-1; maybe TRBD1 (5 bases). This CDR3 is built from 13 residues. The germline CDR1 and CDR2 sequences are SGDLS and YYNGEE. The ends were cut back, 0 bases at V and 7 bases at J, with 10 bases in the middle. The DNA for the CDR3 is TGTGCCAGCAGCGTAGCAGGGTTTAATGAAGCTTTCTTT. Protein product: CASSVAGFNEAFF.

J is TRBJ1-6 and V is TRBV6-1, with a weak D call TRBD1 (5 bases). The CDR3 has 14 amino acids. The V and J ends lost 8 bases and 5 bases respectively, with 13 bases between them. Germline-derived CDR1 and CDR2 are MNHNS and SASEGT. The CDR3 loop reads CASQPGVDNSPLHF. The CDR3 DNA follows: TGTGCCAGCCAGCCGGGGGTGGATAATTCACCCCTCCACTTT.

This rearrangement joins TRBV9 to TRBJ1-5; D uncertain. Between the trimmed V and J ends, which lost 4 bases and 7 bases, there was a span of 15 bases. CDR3 size: 14 residues. In germline, CDR1 is SGDLS, CDR2 YYNGEE. The CDR3: CASSPAGSGQPQHF. Here the CDR3 DNA reads TGTGCCAGCAGCCCCGCAGGCTCGGGGCAGCCCCAGCATTTT. The full variable domain, in which reference TRBV9 and TRBJ1-5 provide the parts outside the CDR3, is DSGVTQTPKHLITATGQRVTLRCSPRSGDLSVYWYQQSLDQGLQFLIQYYNGEERAKGNILERFSAQQFPDLHSELNLSSLELGDSALYFCASSPAGSGQPQHFGDGTRLSIL.

This chain uses TRBV5-1 with TRBJ1-1; TRBD1 aligns across 8 bases. From germline, CDR1 is SGHRS and CDR2 YFSETQ. This CDR3 contains 15 residues. With 3 bases clipped from V and 5 bases from J, the junction kept 9 bases outside the gene matches. The CDR3 bases are TGCGCCAGCAGCTCCGCAGGGGGCATGGGTACTGAAGCTTTCTTT. This gives the protein CASSSAGGMGTEAFF.

This clone appeared a single time. The rearrangement links TRBV7-2 to TRBJ2-3, with 8 positions matching TRBD2. Unmatched junction bases numbered 10, after V lost 5 bases and J lost 0 bases. The germline CDR1 and CDR2 sequences are SGHTA and FQGNSA. CDR3 length: 17 residues. The CDR3 nucleotides read TGTGCCAGCAGCGGTAGCGGGGAGCGTGCTAGCACAGATACGCAGTATTTT. This translates into CASSGSGERASTDTQYF.

The CDR3 region has the DNA TGTGCCAGTAGTGGGAGGACAGGGGAGATTGGAAACACCATATATTTT. Amino acids: CASSGRTGEIGNTIYF. This chain connects TRBV19 to TRBJ1-3, with 9 bases aligning to TRBD1. CDR3 size: 16 residues. From germline, CDR1 is LNHDA and CDR2 SQIVND (reference sequence). With V trimmed by 5 bases and J by 3 bases, 8 bases remained unmatched.

This chain connects TRBV5-4 to TRBJ2-7; 11 bases fit TRBD1. V shed 5 bases, J shed 6 bases, and the junction held 4 bases outside the gene matches. Germline-derived CDR1 and CDR2 are SGHNT and YYREEE (reference sequence). The CDR3 runs 13 residues. The CDR3 DNA reads TGTGCCAGCAGTTGGGACAGGGGGGGCGAGCAGTACTTC. Protein: CASSWDRGGEQYF.

V usage is TRBV7-6 and J usage is TRBJ1-5, with D possibly being TRBD1 (6 bases). Germline CDR1 and CDR2: SGHVS and FNYEAQ. The V gene lost 3 bases and the J gene lost 6 bases, with 9 bases spanning the gap. The CDR3 runs 13 residues. CDR3: CASSFGGGQPQHF. Here the CDR3 DNA reads TGTGCCAGCAGCTTTGGGGGCGGTCAGCCCCAGCATTTT.

The V and J genes are TRBV5-4 and TRBJ2-4; 9 bases line up with TRBD2. CDR3 size: 16 residues. J lost 5 bases, V lost 4 bases, and 10 bases had no gene match. CDR1 and CDR2 from the germline V gene are SGHNT and YYREEE (reference sequence). The CDR3 coding sequence is TGTGCCAGCAGCGCCGAGGAAGCGGGGGGCCAAAACATTCAGTACTTC. Amino acids: CASSAEEAGGQNIQYF.

The V gene is TRBV11-2, the J gene TRBJ2-7, with D maybe TRBD1 (5 bases). Trimming pared 0 bases from V and 6 bases from J, leaving 6 bases between. This CDR3 is built from 12 residues. CDR1 and CDR2 (germline): SGHAT, FQNNGV. The CDR3 DNA reads as TGTGCCAGCAGCTTAGACCAGGGCGAGCAGTACTTC. It yields the protein CASSLDQGEQYF.

This clone was observed a single time. The chain is built from TRBV27 and TRBJ1-1; D is undetermined. Germline V gene lookup returns CDR1 MNHEY and CDR2 SMNVEV (reference sequence). The CDR3 covers 13 residues. Between the trimmed V and J ends, which lost 3 bases and 5 bases, there was a span of 10 bases. CDR3 region: CASSFVVQTEAFF. In nucleotides, the CDR3 is TGTGCCAGCAGTTTTGTCGTACAAACTGAAGCTTTCTTT.

This clone was recorded once. Other DNA variants within this sample encode the same CDR3. This sequence joins TRBV7-2 and TRBJ1-2; 9 bases fit TRBD1. Germline CDR1 SGHTA, CDR2 FQGNSA. Trimming at V came to 4 bases and at J to 7 bases, leaving 4 bases not matched to a gene. The CDR3 is made up of 13 amino acids. CDR3 sequence reads: CASSSGTGLGYTF. CDR3 nucleotides: TGTGCCAGCAGCTCCGGGACAGGGCTTGGCTACACCTTC.